Here is one T cell receptor (beta chain) with its context. The CDR3 runs to 16 residues. Germline CDR1 and CDR2: SGDLS and YYNGEE. The V end lost 0 bases, the J end lost 1 base, and 11 bases lay between the germline ends. The data were obtained in a study of blood T cell repertoires in COVID-19. Study overall: Specimens from acute and convalescent COVID-19 originated in the United States, Italy and Spain. PBMCs, B-cell-depleted T cells, or T cells provided the cDNA or gDNA that made up the material.

Only in-frame clones appear in the TCRdb table, and some are missing; sequencing was by immunoSEQ multiplex PCR. The sample has 270,000 or so clones; 90% are singletons. This rearrangement joins TRBV9 to TRBJ2-4; D perhaps matches TRBD2 (5 bases). The material sequenced was peripheral blood. This clonotype was sampled from an older woman with COVID-19, enrolled during active disease. The CDR3: CASSVDPGEAKNIQYF. The CDR3 nucleotides are TGTGCCAGCAGCGTAGACCCCGGGGAGGCCAAAAACATTCAGTACTTC.